Shown below are 12 T cell receptor beta chains from a single sample sequenced in a study of early T cells in non-severe SARS-CoV-2 infection. Via MiXCR, TCRdb re-called the 5' RACE reads, giving one row per CDR3 protein. There are more than 65,000 distinct CDR3 sequences in the sample; over 10% occur only once, and 4.5% to 6.5% lies in the top ten. Sequenced input: whole blood. Source of these receptors: an adult who was a healthcare worker with PCR-confirmed SARS-CoV-2 infection or an uninfected control (not recorded which).

This clonotype occurred a few times. This sequence joins TRBV3-1 and TRBJ2-5, with 10 bases lining up with TRBD2. This CDR3 spans 17 amino acids. Germline loops: CDR1 LGHDT, CDR2 YNNKEL (reference sequence). Trimming took 4 bases from V and 2 from J; bases not matched to a gene: 10. CDR3 nucleotide sequence: TGTGCCAGCAGCCTCCTGAGTGGACTAGCGGTTCAAGAGACCCAGTACTTC. It codes for CASSLLSGLAVQETQYF.

The chain links TRBV2 to TRBJ2-2, with D perhaps TRBD2 (5 bases). V was pared by 5 bases and J by 4 bases, with 11 bases between. Germline V gene data show CDR1 as SNHLY and CDR2 as FYNNEI. There are 14 residues in the CDR3. The CDR3 loop reads CASSFLRGTGELFF. The CDR3 region has the DNA TGTGCCAGCAGTTTCCTACGGGGCACCGGGGAGCTGTTTTTT.

This clonotype was detected ten times or more. The genes are TRBV15 and TRBJ2-7; tentative D call: TRBD2 (5 bases). The CDR3 runs to 13 residues. V was trimmed by 0 bases and J by 7 bases, leaving 10 bases between them. In germline, CDR1 is LNHNV, CDR2 YYDKDF (reference sequence). The CDR3 is CATSRDPGEEQYF. CDR3 DNA: TGTGCCACCAGCAGAGATCCCGGGGAAGAGCAGTACTTC.

In the case of this clonotype: A clone one base away is much larger, so this may be a read error. V usage is TRBV3-1 and J usage is TRBJ1-1; maybe TRBD1 (6 bases). Germline-derived CDR1 and CDR2 are LGHDT and YNNKEL (reference sequence). The CDR3 loop spans 15 amino acids. The V end was cut by 3 bases, the J end by 5 bases, with 16 bases between. This CDR3 is CASSQSAGAGTEAFF. In DNA, the CDR3 is TGTGCCAGCAGCCAGTCAGCAGGGGCAGGGACTGAAGCTTTCTTT.

J is TRBJ1-1 and V is TRBV5-6, with 8 bases lining up with TRBD1. Looked up from germline, CDR1 is SGHDT and CDR2 is YYEEEE. The length of the CDR3 is 18 residues. V lost 4 bases to trimming and J lost 4 bases; unmatched junction nucleotides: 18. The DNA for the CDR3 is TGTGCCAGCAGCCCCCCTGAGTGGCAGGGGGCATTTTTCACTGAAGCTTTCTTT. Residues: CASSPPEWQGAFFTEAFF.

Comment on this clonotype: It may be a read error: a sequence one base away is much more abundant. This chain connects TRBV18 to TRBJ2-5; 7 bases line up with TRBD1. Germline V gene data show CDR1 as KGHSH and CDR2 as LQKENI. There are 13 residues in the CDR3. The CDR3 loop is CACSQGYQETQYF. The CDR3 DNA follows: TGTGCCTGCTCACAGGGGTACCAAGAGACCCAGTACTTC.

Ten or more counts support this clonotype. The chain joins TRBV2 to TRBJ2-5, with 7 bases lining up with TRBD1. Looked up from germline, CDR1 is SNHLY and CDR2 is FYNNEI. This CDR3 is 13 amino acids long. V was clipped by 6 bases and J by 2 bases; unmatched bases: 3. The CDR3 here is CASRAGGQETQYF. In nucleotides, the CDR3 is TGTGCCAGCAGGGCAGGGGGTCAAGAGACCCAGTACTTC.

In its sample, this clonotype was seen a few times. This sequence joins TRBV20-1 and TRBJ2-1; 10 nucleotides agree with TRBD2. This CDR3 region has 13 residues. After removal of 7 bases from V and 7 bases from J, the junction contained 7 bases not matched to a gene. Germline V CDR1 and CDR2: DFQATT, SNEGSKA (reference sequence). The DNA of the CDR3 is TGCAGTGTAACTGGACTAGCGGTGAATGAGCAGTTCTTC. Translation: CSVTGLAVNEQFF.

The chain employs TRBV6-2 or TRBV6-3 and TRBJ2-3; TRBD2 aligns across 11 bases. Per the germline V gene, CDR1 is MNHEY and CDR2 is SVGEGT. V was clipped by 4 bases and J by 0 bases; unmatched bases: 12. The CDR3 runs 19 residues. CDR3 sequence: CASSSSQLAGVPSTDTQYF. The CDR3 coding sequence is TGTGCCAGCAGTTCTTCCCAACTAGCGGGGGTCCCTAGCACAGATACGCAGTATTTT.

This chain links TRBV11-2 with TRBJ2-1; 15 positions agree with TRBD2. The junction had 19 bases not matched to a gene; V was cut back by 1 base and J by 0 bases. Germline V gene lookup returns CDR1 SGHAT and CDR2 FQNNGV. The CDR3 has 24 residues. As DNA, the CDR3 is TGTGCCAGCAGCTTAGTTCCGGGACAGGGGACCGGGACTAGCGGGAGGATCTCCTACAATGAGCAGTTCTTC. Protein sequence: CASSLVPGQGTGTSGRISYNEQFF.

In its sample, this clonotype was seen many times. The chain recombines TRBV6-1 with TRBJ2-1, with no clear D. The CDR3 extends over 15 amino acids. Between the trimmed V and J ends, which lost 10 bases and 0 bases, there was a span of 16 bases. Germline values: CDR1 MNHNS, CDR2 SASEGT. The CDR3 sequence: CANRWQLSSYNEQFF. CDR3 bases: TGTGCCAACCGTTGGCAGCTCTCCTCCTACAATGAGCAGTTCTTC.

This clonotype was observed at least ten times. The rearrangement joins TRBV11-2 to TRBJ2-3, with a tentative D call TRBD1 (5 bases). Germline V gene lookup returns CDR1 SGHAT and CDR2 FQNNGV. The CDR3 length is 13 residues. V was trimmed by 1 base and J by 6 bases, leaving 8 bases between them. CDR3 nucleotides: TGTGCCAGCAGCTTAGGGGGCTGGGATACGCAGTATTTT. Its protein product is CASSLGGWDTQYF.